The entry below describes one TCR beta chain. The antigen is unknown. The sample comes from a study of cytomegalovirus exposure and HLA in healthy donors. The V gene's germline CDR1 is SGHTA and CDR2 FQGNSA. The CDR3 contains 13 residues. V was clipped by 4 bases and J by 7 bases, with 10 bases between them. Study-wide findings and caveats: TCR association rates varied by HLA locus in a later analysis, with DRB1 highest and HLA-C lowest. Data from an earlier analysis indicated that most TCR beta V segments were productive either about 87% or about 30% of the time.

Amplification used 60 Vbeta primers and 13 Jbeta primers. TCRdb's copy holds only in-frame clones and misses some; the assay was immunoSEQ multiplex PCR. This sample yields some 120,000 clones, of which roughly four fifths are seen a single time; approximately 11% belongs to the top ten. The sequence was obtained from a male donor in good health and CMV-seropositive. The J gene is TRBJ2-2, the V gene TRBV7-2; D ambiguous. Sequenced material: PBMCs. The CDR3: CASSSQGDGELFF. Here the CDR3 DNA reads TGTGCCAGCAGCTCGCAAGGAGACGGGGAGCTGTTTTTT.